This T cell receptor beta chain came from a study of CD8 T cells in ankylosing spondylitis. Via MiXCR, TCRdb re-called the 5' RACE reads, giving one row per CDR3 protein. The sample holds approximately 240,000 distinct CDR3 sequences; roughly a tenth are singletons and the top ten take roughly 2.5%. The CDR3 is 16 amino acids. Germline values: CDR1 MNHEY, CDR2 SVGAGI. Trimming left V 0 bases short and J 1 base short, with 10 bases between. Many counts were recorded for this clonotype. Specimen: blood, either unsorted or a sorted T cell fraction (not recorded which). This clonotype was sampled from a male donor with ankylosing spondylitis or in good health (not recorded which). The chain links TRBV6-5 to TRBJ2-1; D is undetermined. CDR3 residues: CASSYSGGLSYNEQFF. The CDR3 region has the DNA TGTGCCAGCAGTTACTCTGGCGGTCTATCCTACAATGAGCAGTTCTTC.